This TCR beta chain was sequenced for a study of blood T cell repertoires in COVID-19. Germline values: CDR1 KGHSH, CDR2 LQKENI. The CDR3 runs 14 residues. V shed 6 bases and J 6 bases; nucleotides not matched to a gene: 10. Here immunoSEQ multiplex PCR was the method, and the copy in TCRdb shows in-frame clones only, minus some. The data hold 180,000 or so clones, with about 89% observed a single time. This receptor was obtained from a man in his 70s with acute or convalescent COVID-19. Sequencing used peripheral blood. This chain joins TRBV18 and TRBJ1-1; 7 bases agree with TRBD1. CDR3 sequence (DNA): TGTGCCAGCTCCAGGGACAGCTCTTTTGCTGAAGCTTTCTTT. As protein: CASSRDSSFAEAFF.